Below, one TCR beta chain is given with its context. Its antigen is currently unknown. The sample is drawn from a study of cytomegalovirus exposure and HLA in healthy donors. Study-wide findings and caveats: A later analysis found most CMV-associated TCR beta chains apparently HLA-restricted. In vitro experiments confirmed that a few CMV-associated chains were specific for CMV antigens. Indistinguishable V segments such as TRBV6-2 and TRBV6-3 were excluded.

The CDR3 consists of 13 residues. The junction had 3 bases not matched to a gene; V was cut back by 6 bases and J by 2 bases. Germline CDR1 is SGHNT and CDR2 is YYREEE (reference sequence). 60 Vbeta and 13 Jbeta primers were used in PCR. Using immunoSEQ multiplex PCR, the repertoire was profiled, and TCRdb retains in-frame clones only, with some absent. The sample has some 140,000 clones; approximately 80% are singletons. This sequence joins TRBV5-4 and TRBJ1-2; the match to TRBD1 covers 8 bases. The sequencing input was PBMCs. This TCR derives from a woman in her fifties or sixties in good health and CMV-seropositive. The CDR3 loop reads CASTNRGNYGYTF. CDR3 in DNA: TGTGCCAGCACTAACAGGGGGAACTATGGCTACACCTTC. Filled out from reference TRBV5-4 and TRBJ1-2, the complete variable domain reads ETGVTQSPTHLIKTRGQQVTLRCSSQSGHNTVSWYQQALGQGPQFIFQYYREEENGRGNFPPRFSGLQFPNYSSELNVNALELDDSALYLCASTNRGNYGYTFGSGTRLTVV.